Listed here is a single T cell receptor (beta chain). Its antigen specificity is not known. Base quality data are lacking; no much larger clone is found one base away. CDR1 SGDLS and CDR2 YYNGEE were looked up in the germline V gene. V is trimmed back by 4 bases and J by 1 base, and the junction contains 9 bases that no gene match accounts for. The CDR3 spans 19 residues, from the cysteine through the phenylalanine. Just the 57-base CDR3 DNA is kept, in frame starting at base 1. Collaborating institutions collected whole blood in K2EDTA tubes following their own protocols. For TCRbeta analysis, collaborators shipped samples in one of three forms: frozen whole blood, isolated PBMCs, or DNA extracted from either of those sample types. TCRbeta CDR3 regions were amplified from genomic DNA using the immunoSEQ Assay, a bias-controlled multiplex PCR. Per the authors' processing: The number of nucleated cells in each sample was estimated by amplification of reference gene primers within the assay. Sequence reads were collapsed and filtered to measure the absolute abundance of every unique TCRbeta CDR3 rearrangement. For each sample, productive Simpson clonality was calculated by taking the square root of Simpson's diversity index across productive rearrangements. This is the immuneACCESS table as TCRdb keeps it, with only in-frame sequences that have V and J called. A part of the clones is gone; compared with another copy, unresolved V genes explain less than half, and the rest is unexplained. D and trimming come from the DNA, and the V and J calls and clone size come from that table. In all, the sample holds some 70,000 clones, and 91% of those were seen once. Of the sample, around 14% falls within the top ten clones.

This sample is drawn from a study of blood T cell repertoires in COVID-19 (dated by TCRdb to 2018 to 2021). Concerning the study at large: The collaborator samples originated in the United States, Italy and Spain and spanned the acute and convalescent phases of COVID-19. The prospective study material was composed of cDNA or gDNA derived from T cells, B-cell-depleted T cells, or PBMCs. Samples came from the ongoing ImmuneRACE study (first 160 participants) plus 1,254 subjects from 6 global collaborators. Nearly every sample came with metadata listing a de-identified subject ID, COVID-19 status, age in years and sex. Where HLA class I and class II types were available, the types were taken from metadata supplied by the sample provider, not from assay-based typing. Deeply sampled blood TCRbeta repertoires from subjects exposed to, actively infected with, or recovered from COVID-19 were included in the dataset. A freely available public database, intended as a resource for researchers studying the immune response to SARS-CoV-2, is where the repertoires were released.

Summary of the overall study and its limitations: How much clinical and demographic metadata was included differed by source and by participant, and the metadata was provided uncurated.

The chain is encoded by TRBV9 joined to TRBJ2-2, and 14 junction bases match TRBD2. This clonotype was sampled from a human donor with active COVID-19. The donor label of this sample is uncertain. The specimen sequenced was peripheral blood. The nucleotide sequence reads as follows: TGTGCCAGCAGCAACCGACTAGCGGGAGGGTCGGGGAACACCGGGGAGCTGTTTTTT. This yields the protein CASSNRLAGGSGNTGELFF.